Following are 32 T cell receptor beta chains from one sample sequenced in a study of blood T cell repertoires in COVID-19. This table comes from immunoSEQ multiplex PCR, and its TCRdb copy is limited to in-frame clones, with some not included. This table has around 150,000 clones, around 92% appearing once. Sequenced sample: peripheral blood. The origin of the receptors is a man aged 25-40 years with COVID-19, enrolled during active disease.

The CDR3 region is CASSVDTSGRSYNEQFF. CDR3 nucleotides: TGTGCCAGCAGCGTAGATACTAGCGGGAGGTCGTACAATGAGCAGTTCTTC. This rearrangement joins TRBV9 to TRBJ2-1; 12 bases match TRBD2. J was trimmed by 4 bases and V by 0 bases; bases with no gene match: 5. The CDR3 runs 17 residues. The V gene's germline CDR1 is SGDLS and CDR2 YYNGEE.

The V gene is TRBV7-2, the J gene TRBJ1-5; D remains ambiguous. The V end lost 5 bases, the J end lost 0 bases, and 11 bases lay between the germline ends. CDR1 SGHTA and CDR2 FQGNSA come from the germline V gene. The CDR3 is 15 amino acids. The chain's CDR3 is CASSDQTYSNQPQHF. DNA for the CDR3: TGTGCCAGCAGCGATCAGACTTATAGCAATCAGCCCCAGCATTTT. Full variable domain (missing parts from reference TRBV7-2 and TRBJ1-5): GAGVSQSPSNKVTEKGKDVELRCDPISGHTALYWYRQSLGQGLEFLIYFQGNSAPDKSGLPSDRFSAERTGGSVSTLTIQRTQQEDSAVYLCASSDQTYSNQPQHFGDGTRLSIL.

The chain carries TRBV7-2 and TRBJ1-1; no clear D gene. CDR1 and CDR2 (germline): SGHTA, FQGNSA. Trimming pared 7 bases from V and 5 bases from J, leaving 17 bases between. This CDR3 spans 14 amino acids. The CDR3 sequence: CASTPEGFPTEAFF. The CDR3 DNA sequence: TGTGCCAGCACCCCCGAGGGTTTTCCGACTGAAGCTTTCTTT.

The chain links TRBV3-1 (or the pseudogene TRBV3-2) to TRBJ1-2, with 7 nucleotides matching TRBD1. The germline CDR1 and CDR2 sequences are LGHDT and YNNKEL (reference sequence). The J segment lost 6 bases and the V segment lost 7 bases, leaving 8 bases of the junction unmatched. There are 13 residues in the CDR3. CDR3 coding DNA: TGTGCCAGCACCCGACAGGGTGGAAATGGCTACACCTTC. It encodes CASTRQGGNGYTF.

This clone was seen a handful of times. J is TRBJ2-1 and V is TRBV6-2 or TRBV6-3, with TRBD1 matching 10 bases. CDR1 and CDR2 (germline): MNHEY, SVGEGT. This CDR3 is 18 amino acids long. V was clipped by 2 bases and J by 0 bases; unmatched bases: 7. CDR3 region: CASSYEGQGIISYNEQFF. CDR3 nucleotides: TGTGCCAGCAGTTACGAGGGACAGGGGATCATCTCCTACAATGAGCAGTTCTTC.

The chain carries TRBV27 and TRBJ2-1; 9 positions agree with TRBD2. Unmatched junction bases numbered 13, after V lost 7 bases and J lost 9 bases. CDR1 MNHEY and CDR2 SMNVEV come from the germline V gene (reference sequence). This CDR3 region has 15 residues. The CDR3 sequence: CASMFSGSGWGEQFF. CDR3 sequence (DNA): TGTGCCAGCATGTTTAGCGGGAGCGGATGGGGTGAGCAGTTCTTC.

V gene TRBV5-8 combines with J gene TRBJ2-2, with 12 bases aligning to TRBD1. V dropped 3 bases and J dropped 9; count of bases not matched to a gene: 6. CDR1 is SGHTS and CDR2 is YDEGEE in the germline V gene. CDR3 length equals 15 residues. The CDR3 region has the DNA TGTGCCAGCAGCTCGTGGGGACAGGGGGCCCGGGAGCTGTTTTTT. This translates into CASSSWGQGARELFF.

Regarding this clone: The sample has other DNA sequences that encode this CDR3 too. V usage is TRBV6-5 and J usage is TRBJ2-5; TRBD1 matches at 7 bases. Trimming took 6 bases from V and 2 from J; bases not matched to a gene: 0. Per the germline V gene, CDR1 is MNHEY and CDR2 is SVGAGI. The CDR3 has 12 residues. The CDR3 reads CASSRGQETQYF. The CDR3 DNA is TGTGCCAGCAGCAGGGGGCAAGAGACCCAGTACTTC.

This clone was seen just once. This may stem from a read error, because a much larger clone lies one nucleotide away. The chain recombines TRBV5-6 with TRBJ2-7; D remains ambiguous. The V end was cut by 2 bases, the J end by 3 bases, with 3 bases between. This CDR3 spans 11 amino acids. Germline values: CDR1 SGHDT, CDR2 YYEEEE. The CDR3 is CASSFYYEQYF. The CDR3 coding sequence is TGTGCCAGCAGCTTTTACTACGAGCAGTACTTC.

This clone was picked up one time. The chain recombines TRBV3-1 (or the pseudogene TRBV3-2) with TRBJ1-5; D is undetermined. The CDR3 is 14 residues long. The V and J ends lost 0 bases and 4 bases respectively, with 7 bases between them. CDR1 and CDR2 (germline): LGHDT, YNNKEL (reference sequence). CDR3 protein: CASSQDTPNQPQHF. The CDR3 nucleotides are TGTGCCAGCAGCCAAGACACACCGAATCAGCCCCAGCATTTT.

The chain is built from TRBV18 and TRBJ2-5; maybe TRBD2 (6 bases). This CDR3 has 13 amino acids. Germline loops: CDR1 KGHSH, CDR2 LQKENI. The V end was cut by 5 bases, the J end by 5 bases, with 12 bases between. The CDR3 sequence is CASSAHRGETQYF. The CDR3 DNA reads TGTGCCAGCTCAGCACATCGGGGGGAGACCCAGTACTTC.

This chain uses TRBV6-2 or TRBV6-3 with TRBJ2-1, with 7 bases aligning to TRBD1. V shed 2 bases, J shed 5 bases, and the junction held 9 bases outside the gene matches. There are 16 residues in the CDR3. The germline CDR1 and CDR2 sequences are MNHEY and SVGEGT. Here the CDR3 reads CASSYRGPQGHNEQFF. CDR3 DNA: TGTGCCAGCAGTTACAGGGGGCCACAGGGCCACAATGAGCAGTTCTTC.

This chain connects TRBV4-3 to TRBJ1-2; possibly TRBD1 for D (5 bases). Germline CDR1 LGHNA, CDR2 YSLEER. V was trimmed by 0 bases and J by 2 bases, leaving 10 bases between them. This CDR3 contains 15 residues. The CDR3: CASSQERQLNYGYTF. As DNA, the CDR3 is TGCGCCAGCAGCCAAGAAAGACAGCTAAACTATGGCTACACCTTC.

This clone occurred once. The CDR3 DNA is TGTGCCAGCTCACCACCGGGACAGGATTCCTATGGCTACACCTTC. Amino acid sequence: CASSPPGQDSYGYTF. The chain combines TRBV18 with TRBJ1-2, with 8 bases lining up with TRBD1. V lost 0 bases to trimming and J lost 4 bases; unmatched junction nucleotides: 4. The CDR3 runs 15 residues. CDR1 is KGHSH, CDR2 LQKENI, per germline.

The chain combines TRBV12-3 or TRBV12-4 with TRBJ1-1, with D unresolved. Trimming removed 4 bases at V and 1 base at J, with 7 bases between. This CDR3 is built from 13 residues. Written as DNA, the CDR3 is TGTGCCAGCAGTTCATACAGGAACACTGAAGCTTTCTTT. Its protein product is CASSSYRNTEAFF.

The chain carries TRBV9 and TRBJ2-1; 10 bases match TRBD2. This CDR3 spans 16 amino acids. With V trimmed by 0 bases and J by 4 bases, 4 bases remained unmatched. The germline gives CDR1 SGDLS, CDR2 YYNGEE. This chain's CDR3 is CASSVGWTSGYNEQFF. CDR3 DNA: TGTGCCAGCAGCGTAGGGTGGACTAGCGGTTACAATGAGCAGTTCTTC.

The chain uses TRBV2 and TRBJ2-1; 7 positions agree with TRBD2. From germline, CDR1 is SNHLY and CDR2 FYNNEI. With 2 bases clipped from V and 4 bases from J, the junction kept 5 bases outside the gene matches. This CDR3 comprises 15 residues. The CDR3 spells CASSEPAGSYNEQFF. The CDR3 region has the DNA TGTGCCAGCAGTGAACCAGCGGGGAGTTACAATGAGCAGTTCTTC. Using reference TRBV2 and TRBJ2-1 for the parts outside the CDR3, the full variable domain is EPEVTQTPSHQVTQMGQEVILRCVPISNHLYFYWYRQILGQKVEFLVSFYNNEISEKSEIFDDQFSVERPDGSNFTLKIRSTKLEDSAMYFCASSEPAGSYNEQFFGPGTRLTVL.

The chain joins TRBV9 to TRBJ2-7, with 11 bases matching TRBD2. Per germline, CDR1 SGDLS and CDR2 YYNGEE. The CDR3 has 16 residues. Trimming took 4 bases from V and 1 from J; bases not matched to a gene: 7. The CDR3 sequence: CASSLSGGAASYEQYF. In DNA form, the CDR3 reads TGTGCCAGCAGCCTTAGCGGGGGGGCCGCGTCCTACGAGCAGTACTTC.

The CDR3 sequence: CASSSQGYGTDTQYF. In nucleotides, the CDR3 is TGTGCCAGCAGTTCACAGGGGTACGGCACAGATACGCAGTATTTT. V and J are TRBV2 and TRBJ2-3; TRBD1 aligns across 7 bases. J lost 1 base, V lost 5 bases, and 6 bases had no gene match. Per the germline V gene, CDR1 is SNHLY and CDR2 is FYNNEI. CDR3 length: 15 amino acids.

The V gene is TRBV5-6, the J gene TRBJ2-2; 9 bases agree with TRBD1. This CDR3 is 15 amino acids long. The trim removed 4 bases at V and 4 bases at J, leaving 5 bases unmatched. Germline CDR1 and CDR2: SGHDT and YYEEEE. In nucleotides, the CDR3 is TGTGCCAGCAGCGGTCGGGACAGGGCCACCGGGGAGCTGTTTTTT. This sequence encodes CASSGRDRATGELFF. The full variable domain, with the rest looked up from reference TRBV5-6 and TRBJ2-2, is DAGVTQSPTHLIKTRGQQVTLRCSPKSGHDTVSWYQQALGQGPQFIFQYYEEEERQRGNFPDRFSGHQFPNYSSELNVNALLLGDSALYLCASSGRDRATGELFFGEGSRLTVL.

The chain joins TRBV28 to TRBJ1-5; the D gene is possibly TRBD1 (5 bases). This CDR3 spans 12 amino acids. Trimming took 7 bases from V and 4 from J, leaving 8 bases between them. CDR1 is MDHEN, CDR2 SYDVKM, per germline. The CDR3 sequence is CASNRQNQPQHF. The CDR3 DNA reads TGTGCCAGCAACCGACAGAATCAGCCCCAGCATTTT. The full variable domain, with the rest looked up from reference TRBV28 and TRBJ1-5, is DVKVTQSSRYLVKRTGEKVFLECVQDMDHENMFWYRQDPGLGLRLIYFSYDVKMKEKGDIPEGYSVSREKKERFSLILESASTNQTSMYLCASNRQNQPQHFGDGTRLSIL.

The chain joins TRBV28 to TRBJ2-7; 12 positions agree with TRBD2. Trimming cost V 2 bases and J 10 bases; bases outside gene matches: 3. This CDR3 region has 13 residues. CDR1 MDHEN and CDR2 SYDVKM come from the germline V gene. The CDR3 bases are TGTGCCAGCAGTTTACCTAGCGGGAGGGCTCAGTACTTC. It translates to CASSLPSGRAQYF.

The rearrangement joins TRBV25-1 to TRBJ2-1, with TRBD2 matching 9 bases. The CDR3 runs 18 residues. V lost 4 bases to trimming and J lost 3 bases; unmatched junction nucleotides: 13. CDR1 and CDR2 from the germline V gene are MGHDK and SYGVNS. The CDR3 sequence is CASSVTGERTSVYNEQFF. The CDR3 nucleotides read TGTGCCAGCAGTGTTACAGGGGAAAGGACTAGCGTCTACAATGAGCAGTTCTTC.

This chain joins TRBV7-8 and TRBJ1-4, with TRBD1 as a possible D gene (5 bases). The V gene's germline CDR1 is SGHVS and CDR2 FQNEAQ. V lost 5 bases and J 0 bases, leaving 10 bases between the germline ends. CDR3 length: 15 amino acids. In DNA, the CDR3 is TGTGCCAGCAGCCTCGGGACTCCAACTAATGAAAAACTGTTTTTT. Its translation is CASSLGTPTNEKLFF.

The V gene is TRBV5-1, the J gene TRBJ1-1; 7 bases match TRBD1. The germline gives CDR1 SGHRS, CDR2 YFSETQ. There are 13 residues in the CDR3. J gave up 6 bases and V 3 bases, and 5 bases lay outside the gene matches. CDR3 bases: TGCGCCAGCAGCTCGAACACAGGGGCTGAAGCTTTCTTT. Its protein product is CASSSNTGAEAFF.

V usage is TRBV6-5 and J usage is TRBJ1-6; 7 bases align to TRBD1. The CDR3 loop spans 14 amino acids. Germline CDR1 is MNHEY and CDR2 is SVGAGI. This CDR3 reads CGSVGTASNSPLHF. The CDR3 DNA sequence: TGTGGATCGGTGGGGACAGCGTCCAATTCACCCCTCCACTTT.

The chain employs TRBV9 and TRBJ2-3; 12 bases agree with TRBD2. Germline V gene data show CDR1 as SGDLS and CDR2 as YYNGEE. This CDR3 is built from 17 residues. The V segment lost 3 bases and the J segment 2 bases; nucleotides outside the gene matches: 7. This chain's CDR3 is CASSDPTSGRSTDTQYF. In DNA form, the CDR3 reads TGTGCCAGCAGCGACCCGACTAGCGGGAGATCCACAGATACGCAGTATTTT.

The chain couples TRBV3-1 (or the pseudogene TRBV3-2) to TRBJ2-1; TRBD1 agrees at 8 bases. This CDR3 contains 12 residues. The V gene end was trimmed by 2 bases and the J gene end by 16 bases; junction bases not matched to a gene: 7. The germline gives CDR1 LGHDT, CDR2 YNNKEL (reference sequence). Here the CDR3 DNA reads TGTGCCAGCAGCCAAATCGGTGGGACAGGATTCTTC. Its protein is CASSQIGGTGFF.

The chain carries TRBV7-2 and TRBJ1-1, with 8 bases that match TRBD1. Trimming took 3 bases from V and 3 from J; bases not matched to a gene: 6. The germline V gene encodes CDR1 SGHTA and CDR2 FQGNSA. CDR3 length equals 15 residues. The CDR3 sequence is CASSLQGASDTEAFF. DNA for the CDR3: TGTGCCAGCAGCTTGCAGGGGGCGAGTGACACTGAAGCTTTCTTT.

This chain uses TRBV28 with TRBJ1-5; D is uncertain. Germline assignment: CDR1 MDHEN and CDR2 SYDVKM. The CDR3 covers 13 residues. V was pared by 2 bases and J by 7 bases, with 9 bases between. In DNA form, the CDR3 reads TGTGCCAGCAGTTTAATAGGGAGGCAGCCCCAGCATTTT. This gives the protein CASSLIGRQPQHF.

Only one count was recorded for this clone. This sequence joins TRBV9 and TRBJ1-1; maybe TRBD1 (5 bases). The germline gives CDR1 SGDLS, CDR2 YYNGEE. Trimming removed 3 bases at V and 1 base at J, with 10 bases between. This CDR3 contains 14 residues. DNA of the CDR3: TGTGCCAGCAGCGCCCGACAGAAGAACACTGAAGCTTTCTTT. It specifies CASSARQKNTEAFF.

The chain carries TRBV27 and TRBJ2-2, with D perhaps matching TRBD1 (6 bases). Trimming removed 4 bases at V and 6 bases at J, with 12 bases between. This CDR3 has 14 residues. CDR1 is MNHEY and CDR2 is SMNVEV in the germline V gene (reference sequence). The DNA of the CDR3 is TGTGCCAGCAGTTCGATAAGGGGGTCCGGGGAGCTGTTTTTT. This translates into CASSSIRGSGELFF.